This T cell receptor (beta chain) came from a study of T cells in Graves' hyperthyroidism and ophthalmopathy. Amplification targeted TCR beta CDR3 regions from RNA transcripts. When the TCR CDR3 underwent first-round RT-PCR, the HTBI primer set was used. TCRdb fed the multiplex PCR reads into MiXCR, producing one record per CDR3 protein. The data contain about 640,000 distinct CDR3 sequences, about 20% of them singletons. The J segment lost 2 bases and the V segment lost 1 base, leaving 11 bases of the junction unmatched. CDR1 and CDR2 from the germline V gene are SGHTA and FQGTGA. The CDR3 has 18 residues.

The chain joins TRBV7-3 to TRBJ2-3; TRBD1 matches at 8 bases. This clonotype was sampled from a young man with Graves' ophthalmopathy. Sequencing was done on a sample of blood. CDR3: CASSLKPPRDRLTDTQYF. The CDR3 DNA sequence: TGTGCCAGCAGCTTAAAACCCCCTAGGGACAGGCTCACAGATACGCAGTATTTT.